This T cell receptor (beta chain) was observed in a study of T-cell reconstitution after alpha-beta-depleted transplantation in children. The CDR3 is 14 residues long. Trimming removed 2 bases from V and 0 bases from J, with 7 bases in between. Germline assignment: CDR1 LGHDT and CDR2 YNNKEL (reference sequence). A library of TCRbeta sequences, prepared with unique molecular identifiers, was generated. MiXCR, applied by TCRdb to the PCR reads, yields one record per CDR3 protein. The table includes about half a million distinct CDR3 sequences, about 12% detected once. Here the sequenced sample was PBMCs from the stem cell graft donor, taken from the stem cell graft. The rearrangement uses TRBV3-1 and TRBJ2-5; D is uncertain. The sequence was obtained from a human donor who donated a stem cell graft to a child with combined immunodeficiency. The CDR3 loop reads CASSQSLNQETQYF. DNA of the CDR3: TGTGCCAGCAGCCAATCCCTTAACCAAGAGACCCAGTACTTC.